This T cell receptor beta chain was sequenced during a study of blood T cells in healthy people across ages. Findings and caveats of the study: A strong correlation between TCR beta diversity and naive T cell percentage was seen. Leaving the PBMCs unsorted stopped any conclusive comparison of naive versus antigen-experienced cells.

A second PCR of roughly 6 to 12 cycles used a sample-barcoded 5' primer and a J-beta primer mix. The authors tagged each cDNA molecule using a template-switch adaptor with 12 random nucleotides. One entry per CDR3 protein, called by TCRdb with MiXCR from the 5' RACE reads. The sample holds 1,500,000 or so distinct CDR3 sequences, around 55% seen once. From germline, CDR1 is SGHRS and CDR2 YFSETQ. The CDR3 extends over 14 amino acids. V was cut by 0 bases and J by 2 bases, with 8 bases left in between. On this clonotype itself: Its antigen is unidentified.

Material: blood. J is TRBJ2-5 and V is TRBV5-1; D is uncertain. The clonotype originates from a man younger than 35 in good health. CDR3 sequence (DNA): TGCGCCAGCAGCTTGGACGGCAGGCAAGAGACCCAGTACTTC. It yields the protein CASSLDGRQETQYF. Together with reference TRBV5-1 and TRBJ2-5, the CDR3 gives the full variable domain: KAGVTQTPRYLIKTRGQQVTLSCSPISGHRSVSWYQQTPGQGLQFLFEYFSETQRNKGNFPGRFSGRQFSNSRSEMNVSTLELGDSALYLCASSLDGRQETQYFGPGTRLLVL.